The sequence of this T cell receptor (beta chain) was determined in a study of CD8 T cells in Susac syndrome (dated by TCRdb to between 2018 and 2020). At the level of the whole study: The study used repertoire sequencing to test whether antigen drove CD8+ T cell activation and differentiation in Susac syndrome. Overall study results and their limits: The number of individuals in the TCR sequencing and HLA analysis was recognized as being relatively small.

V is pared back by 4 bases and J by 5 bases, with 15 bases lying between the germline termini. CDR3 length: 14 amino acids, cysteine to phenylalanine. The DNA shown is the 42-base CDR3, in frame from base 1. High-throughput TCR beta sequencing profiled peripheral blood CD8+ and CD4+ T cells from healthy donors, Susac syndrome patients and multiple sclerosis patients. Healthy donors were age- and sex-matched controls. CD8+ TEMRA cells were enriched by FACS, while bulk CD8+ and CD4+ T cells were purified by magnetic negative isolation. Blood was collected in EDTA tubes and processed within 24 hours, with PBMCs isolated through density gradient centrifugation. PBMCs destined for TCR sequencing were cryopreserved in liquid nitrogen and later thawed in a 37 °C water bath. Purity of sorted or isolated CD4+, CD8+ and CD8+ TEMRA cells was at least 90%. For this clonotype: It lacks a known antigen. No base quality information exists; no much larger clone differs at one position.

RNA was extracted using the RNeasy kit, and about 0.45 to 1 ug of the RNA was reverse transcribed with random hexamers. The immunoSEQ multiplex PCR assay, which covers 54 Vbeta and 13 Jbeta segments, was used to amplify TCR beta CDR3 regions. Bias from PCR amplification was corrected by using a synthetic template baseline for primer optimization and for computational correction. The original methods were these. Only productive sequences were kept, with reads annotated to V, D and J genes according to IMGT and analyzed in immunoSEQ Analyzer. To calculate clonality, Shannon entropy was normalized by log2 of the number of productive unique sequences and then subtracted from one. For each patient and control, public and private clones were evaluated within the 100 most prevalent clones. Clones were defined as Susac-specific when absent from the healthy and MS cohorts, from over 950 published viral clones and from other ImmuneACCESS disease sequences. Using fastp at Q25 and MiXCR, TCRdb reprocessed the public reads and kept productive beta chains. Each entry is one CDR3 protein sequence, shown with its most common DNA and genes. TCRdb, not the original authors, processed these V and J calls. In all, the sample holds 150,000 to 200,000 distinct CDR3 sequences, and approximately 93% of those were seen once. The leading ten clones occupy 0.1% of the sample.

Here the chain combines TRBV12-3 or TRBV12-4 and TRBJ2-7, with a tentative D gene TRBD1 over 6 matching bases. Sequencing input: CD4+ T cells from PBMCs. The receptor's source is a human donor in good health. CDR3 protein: CASSSGRGTNEQYF. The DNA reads TGTGCCAGCAGTTCAGGCAGGGGAACGAACGAGCAGTACTTC.